The 20 T cell receptor beta chains given below trace back to one sample, sequenced in a study of blood T cell repertoires in COVID-19 (dated by TCRdb to the early 2020s). Library preparation employed the immunoSEQ multiplex PCR assay. The source is immuneACCESS, and TCRdb retained only in-frame sequences with V and J called. Part of the clones is not carried over; for the studies checked, unresolved V genes explain less than half of this, and the remainder is unexplained. The sample table lists about 100,000 clones, about 90% of them with a count of one. The top ten clonotypes cover just under 20% of the sample. Specimen: peripheral blood. The source of these receptors is a human donor in a cohort sampled during active COVID-19.

This clone came up once. This chain links TRBV2 with TRBJ2-5; D may be TRBD1 (6 bases). V shed 8 bases and J shed 5 bases, with 21 bases lying between them. Per the germline V gene, CDR1 is SNHLY and CDR2 is FYNNEI. The length of the CDR3 is 15 residues. For the CDR3, the DNA is TGTGCCAGCCGTCGAGGGACCAACAGGGCCGAGACCCAGTACTTC. This codes for CASRRGTNRAETQYF.

V is TRBV4-1 and J is TRBJ2-7; D gene unclear. Germline CDR1 MGHRA, CDR2 YSYEKL. V lost 0 bases and J 3 bases, leaving 9 bases between the germline ends. CDR3 length: 14 amino acids. CDR3 sequence: CASSQDAGYYEQYF. CDR3 bases: TGCGCCAGCAGCCAAGACGCAGGCTACTACGAGCAGTACTTC.

The chain combines TRBV27 with TRBJ2-3, with a possible D match to TRBD2 (6 bases). CDR3 length equals 11 residues. V lost 8 bases, J lost 5 bases, and 8 bases lay in between. Germline loops: CDR1 MNHEY, CDR2 SMNVEV (reference sequence). DNA of the CDR3: TGTGCCAGCGGGCGGGGAGATACGCAGTATTTT. It encodes CASGRGDTQYF.

The chain carries TRBV19 and TRBJ1-6; D not resolved. Germline CDR1 LNHDA, CDR2 SQIVND (reference sequence). Trimming removed 10 bases from V and 7 bases from J, with 26 bases in between. This CDR3 spans 17 amino acids. CDR3 sequence (DNA): TGTGCCACCCGAGGGCCGGCTCATGAGGGAAGGAATTCACCCCTCCACTTT. It encodes CATRGPAHEGRNSPLHF.

V is TRBV15 and J is TRBJ2-1; 10 nucleotides match TRBD1. The ends lost 1 base at V and 8 bases at J; junction bases unmatched: 2. This CDR3 is 14 amino acids long. The germline gives CDR1 LNHNV, CDR2 YYDKDF (reference sequence). The CDR3 reads CATSRAGTGDEQFF. DNA of the CDR3: TGTGCCACCAGCAGAGCCGGGACAGGGGATGAGCAGTTCTTC.

This sequence joins TRBV12-3 or TRBV12-4 and TRBJ1-1; 7 positions match TRBD1. V was clipped by 4 bases and J by 6 bases; unmatched bases: 5. This CDR3 is built from 13 residues. The CDR3 coding sequence is TGTGCCAGCAGTTCGGACAGGTCTGCTGAAGCTTTCTTT. Amino acid sequence: CASSSDRSAEAFF.

The J gene is TRBJ1-5, the V gene TRBV2; D remains unclear. The CDR3 is made up of 13 amino acids. Germline CDR1 SNHLY, CDR2 FYNNEI. The V gene lost 4 bases and the J gene lost 6 bases, with 10 bases spanning the gap. CDR3 bases: TGTGCCAGCAGTGGGGGTGGGAGTCAGCCCCAGCATTTT. It yields the protein CASSGGGSQPQHF.

This rearrangement joins TRBV10-3 to TRBJ2-1; D may be TRBD2 (6 bases). The CDR3 is made up of 14 amino acids. Trimming pared 4 bases from V and 0 bases from J, leaving 7 bases between. Germline CDR1 is ENHRY and CDR2 is SYGVKD. DNA for the CDR3: TGTGCCATCAGTGTCGGGAGCTCCTACAATGAGCAGTTCTTC. Encoded protein: CAISVGSSYNEQFF.

The table lists this clone with a count of one. The chain recombines TRBV19 with TRBJ1-1; TRBD1 matches at 7 bases. This CDR3 contains 15 residues. The junction had 6 bases not matched to a gene; V was cut back by 5 bases and J by 0 bases. Per the germline V gene, CDR1 is LNHDA and CDR2 is SQIVND (reference sequence). CDR3 region: CASSVYRGLNTEAFF. DNA of the CDR3: TGTGCCAGTAGTGTGTACAGGGGTTTGAACACTGAAGCTTTCTTT.

V and J are TRBV5-4 and TRBJ2-1; D remains unclear. The CDR3 covers 15 residues. V lost 0 bases and J lost 0, with 7 bases in between. The germline CDR1 and CDR2 sequences are SGHNT and YYREEE (reference sequence). CDR3 sequence: CASSLGGSSYNEQFF. In DNA, the CDR3 is TGTGCCAGCAGCTTGGGCGGATCCTCCTACAATGAGCAGTTCTTC. The full variable domain, completed using reference TRBV5-4 and TRBJ2-1, is ETGVTQSPTHLIKTRGQQVTLRCSSQSGHNTVSWYQQALGQGPQFIFQYYREEENGRGNFPPRFSGLQFPNYSSELNVNALELDDSALYLCASSLGGSSYNEQFFGPGTRLTVL.

This rearrangement joins TRBV9 to TRBJ2-4; tentatively, D is TRBD2 (6 bases). Looked up from germline, CDR1 is SGDLS and CDR2 is YYNGEE. The CDR3 has 13 amino acids. Trimming pared 4 bases from V and 10 bases from J, leaving 15 bases between. The CDR3 DNA reads TGTGCCAGCAGCCGCGGGGACGCGGCTATTCAGTACTTC. Translating gives CASSRGDAAIQYF.

The V and J genes are TRBV9 and TRBJ2-3, with TRBD2 matching over 9 bases. V dropped 7 bases and J dropped 2; count of bases not matched to a gene: 14. The CDR3 contains 17 residues. Germline V CDR1 and CDR2: SGDLS, YYNGEE. This CDR3 is CASARMAGGPATDTQYF. CDR3 in DNA: TGTGCCAGCGCCCGAATGGCGGGAGGGCCCGCCACAGATACGCAGTATTTT.

A single count supports this clone. The rearrangement joins TRBV5-1 to TRBJ1-6; D possibly corresponds to TRBD1 (5 bases). Trimming left V 0 bases short and J 9 bases short, with 13 bases between. The V gene's germline CDR1 is SGHRS and CDR2 YFSETQ. The length of the CDR3 is 15 residues. The CDR3 DNA reads TGCGCCAGCAGCTTGGACGGGGGACCCGGTTCACCCCTCCACTTT. This encodes CASSLDGGPGSPLHF.

V gene TRBV28 combines with J gene TRBJ2-7; TRBD1 aligns across 8 bases. Germline trimming cut 5 bases from V and 3 bases from J; bases unmatched to any gene: 6. Germline lookup yields CDR1 MDHEN and CDR2 SYDVKM. The CDR3 spans 14 residues. The CDR3 region has the DNA TGTGCCAGCAGTGTCCGGACAGGGAGCTACGAGCAGTACTTC. It specifies CASSVRTGSYEQYF.

This chain joins TRBV4-3 and TRBJ2-5; 7 nucleotides match TRBD1. Per the germline V gene, CDR1 is LGHNA and CDR2 is YSLEER. This CDR3 contains 15 residues. Trimming cost V 8 bases and J 4 bases; bases outside gene matches: 13. The CDR3 DNA reads TGCGCCAGCCGCTCGAGCGCAGGGGGTGGAGAGACCCAGTACTTC. Its protein is CASRSSAGGGETQYF.

This chain links TRBV11-2 with TRBJ2-5; tentative D call: TRBD1 (6 bases). The CDR3 extends over 14 amino acids. Germline V gene lookup returns CDR1 SGHAT and CDR2 FQNNGV. Trimming stripped 8 bases from V and 5 bases from J, with 18 bases between. The CDR3 DNA reads as TGTGCCAGCCGCACTAGGGTCCAGGGGGAGACCCAGTACTTC. As protein: CASRTRVQGETQYF.

This clone was counted only a few times. The chain carries TRBV4-3 and TRBJ2-4, with 9 bases fitting TRBD2. CDR1 is LGHNA and CDR2 is YSLEER in the germline V gene. The CDR3 loop spans 20 amino acids. With 3 bases clipped from V and 1 base from J, the junction kept 16 bases outside the gene matches. This CDR3 reads CASSHAPWAGGGRAKNIQYF. The CDR3 DNA sequence: TGCGCCAGCAGCCACGCCCCCTGGGCGGGAGGGGGTCGCGCCAAAAACATTCAGTACTTC.

This CDR3 is CASSQAETRTNEKLFF. CDR3 sequence (DNA): TGTGCCAGCAGCCAGGCTGAAACTAGAACGAATGAAAAACTGTTTTTT. The chain combines TRBV14 with TRBJ1-4, with no clear D. Trimming removed 3 bases from V and 5 bases from J, with 16 bases in between. The CDR3 has 16 residues. CDR1 and CDR2 from the germline V gene are SGHDN and FVKESK.

This chain joins TRBV24-1 and TRBJ2-1, with D maybe TRBD2 (6 bases). CDR3 length: 16 amino acids. The V end was cut by 7 bases, the J end by 7 bases, with 22 bases between. Looked up from germline, CDR1 is KGHDR and CDR2 is SFDVKD. This CDR3 reads CATRTGSGGDGNEQFF. In nucleotides, the CDR3 is TGTGCCACCAGGACTGGGAGCGGAGGGGATGGGAATGAGCAGTTCTTC.

V gene TRBV9 combines with J gene TRBJ2-7, with a weak D call TRBD2 (5 bases). Germline-derived CDR1 and CDR2 are SGDLS and YYNGEE. Trimming shortened V by 1 base and J by 1 base, and 27 bases separated the two germline ends. The CDR3 consists of 20 residues. CDR3 loop: CASSVNPNGPVGRESYEQYF. The DNA for the CDR3 is TGTGCCAGCAGCGTAAACCCCAACGGACCGGTAGGACGGGAATCCTACGAGCAGTACTTC.